These 23 T cell receptor beta chains originate from one sample sequenced in a study of a mutant IDH1 vaccine in newly diagnosed glioma. No cognate antigen is known for these TCRs. Using immunoSEQ multiplex PCR, the repertoire was profiled, and TCRdb retains in-frame clones only, with some absent. This repertoire shows fewer than 30,000 clones, approximately 80% found once; its top ten account for roughly 8%. As for time point: week 23, last vaccination. Every vaccine dose comprised 300 ug of mutant IDH1 20-mer peptide plus topical imiquimod. The source material was PBMCs, sampled from a glioma patient whose treatment included an IDH1 peptide vaccine. All receptors derive from a woman under 30 with glioma.

The CDR3 nucleotides read TGTGCCAGCAGCTTGGGGCCGGTATCTAACTATGGCTACACCTTC. It specifies CASSLGPVSNYGYTF. This chain links TRBV7-2 with TRBJ1-2; possibly TRBD1 for D (5 bases). Germline V lookup: CDR1 SGHTA, CDR2 FQGNSA. This CDR3 comprises 15 residues. With 3 bases removed from V and 0 bases from J, the gap between germline ends came to 11 bases.

This clone was found a few times. This chain joins TRBV5-8 and TRBJ1-1; 7 nucleotides match TRBD1. Germline CDR1 SGHTS, CDR2 YDEGEE. The CDR3 extends over 19 amino acids. V gave up 4 bases and J gave up 3 bases; unmatched junction bases: 21. CDR3 DNA sequence: TGTGCCAGCAGCGGTCGAGACTACGGGACAGAGAATGGTGACACTGAAGCTTTCTTT. This sequence encodes CASSGRDYGTENGDTEAFF.

V is TRBV7-9 and J is TRBJ1-5, with a weak D call TRBD1 (5 bases). The CDR3 is 15 residues long. Germline-derived CDR1 and CDR2 are SEHNR and FQNEAQ (reference sequence). Trimming pared 0 bases from V and 3 bases from J, leaving 9 bases between. This CDR3 reads CASSLALGDNQPQHF. DNA for the CDR3: TGTGCCAGCAGCTTAGCGTTGGGGGACAATCAGCCCCAGCATTTT.

The rearrangement links TRBV4-2 to TRBJ2-3; possible D gene TRBD1, 5 bases. The CDR3 is 15 residues long. CDR1 is LGHNA, CDR2 YNFKEQ, per germline. V was clipped by 5 bases and J by 2 bases, with 14 bases between them. The CDR3 protein is CASSGLTGYTDTQYF. In DNA, the CDR3 is TGTGCCAGCAGCGGATTAACAGGATACACAGATACGCAGTATTTT.

This clone has a handful of counts. The V gene is TRBV18, the J gene TRBJ1-4; D gene unclear. The CDR3 consists of 12 residues. The V end lost 4 bases, the J end lost 5 bases, and 5 bases lay between the germline ends. Germline V gene lookup returns CDR1 KGHSH and CDR2 LQKENI. The CDR3 nucleotides are TGTGCCAGCTCACAATCAAATGAAAAACTGTTTTTT. Its translation: CASSQSNEKLFF.

The rearrangement links TRBV19 to TRBJ1-2, with D unresolved. V lost 3 bases, J lost 2 bases, and 10 bases lay in between. Germline CDR1 is LNHDA and CDR2 is SQIVND (reference sequence). The CDR3 is 14 residues long. The CDR3 here is CASSMAGRNYGYTF. The CDR3 nucleotides are TGTGCCAGTAGTATGGCGGGCAGGAACTATGGCTACACCTTC.

The chain links TRBV5-8 to TRBJ1-6; 7 bases agree with TRBD1. The trim removed 4 bases at V and 4 bases at J, leaving 17 bases unmatched. The CDR3 is made up of 19 amino acids. Germline loops: CDR1 SGHTS, CDR2 YDEGEE. This CDR3 is CASSAVGTDTRNYNSPLHF. DNA for the CDR3: TGTGCCAGCAGCGCCGTAGGGACAGACACGAGGAATTATAATTCACCCCTCCACTTT.

The chain recombines TRBV5-4 with TRBJ1-4; 7 nucleotides match TRBD1. The CDR3 runs 15 residues. V was clipped by 3 bases and J by 8 bases; unmatched bases: 10. Germline values: CDR1 SGHNT, CDR2 YYREEE (reference sequence). DNA of the CDR3: TGTGCCAGCAGCTCGGGGCAGGGGGGGGGCGAAAAACTGTTTTTT. This sequence encodes CASSSGQGGGEKLFF.

The V and J genes are TRBV7-9 and TRBJ2-1; 11 bases agree with TRBD2. The germline gives CDR1 SEHNR, CDR2 FQNEAQ (reference sequence). V lost 5 bases, J lost 6 bases, and 6 bases stayed unmatched. CDR3 length: 15 residues. The CDR3 is CASSELAGVTNEQFF. The DNA of the CDR3 is TGTGCCAGCAGCGAACTAGCGGGAGTGACCAATGAGCAGTTCTTC.

The chain uses TRBV6-5 and TRBJ1-2; TRBD1 is a possible D gene (5 bases). The CDR3 extends over 14 amino acids. V lost 6 bases, J lost 5 bases, and 16 bases lay in between. Germline loops: CDR1 MNHEY, CDR2 SVGAGI. In DNA form, the CDR3 reads TGTGCCAGCAGATCTCGGGGGGTGCGATATGGCTACACCTTC. Translating gives CASRSRGVRYGYTF.

This clone has a handful of counts. This chain joins TRBV7-2 and TRBJ1-2, with TRBD1 as a possible D gene (5 bases). Germline CDR1 and CDR2: SGHTA and FQGNSA. This CDR3 has 15 amino acids. V was clipped by 5 bases and J by 4 bases, with 17 bases between them. The CDR3 loop is CASSPFGGTVYGYTF. The CDR3 coding sequence is TGTGCCAGCAGCCCCTTCGGTGGGACGGTCTATGGCTACACCTTC.

This chain connects TRBV6-1 to TRBJ2-5, with D maybe TRBD1 (5 bases). Near its end, the DNA agrees better with TRBJ2-7, so the J call may be wrong. Germline loops: CDR1 MNHNS, CDR2 SASEGT. The CDR3 contains 13 residues. The CDR3 coding sequence is TGTGCCCTCGGGCAGGGTGGTCGCTACGAGCAGTACTTC. Translated, it gives CALGQGGRYEQYF.

This clone has just one count. The genes are TRBV6-1 and TRBJ2-1; D not certain. CDR1 MNHNS and CDR2 SASEGT come from the germline V gene. This CDR3 contains 11 residues. V was clipped by 6 bases and J by 13 bases, with 13 bases between them. CDR3 protein: CASRSSGIQFF. Here the CDR3 DNA reads TGTGCCAGCAGATCGTCTGGTATCCAGTTCTTC.

V and J are TRBV6-6 and TRBJ2-1; D unclear. CDR1 is MNHNY and CDR2 is SVGAGI in the germline V gene (reference sequence). V lost 6 bases and J lost 4, with 16 bases in between. This CDR3 is built from 15 residues. CDR3 region: CASRIRLGTYNEQFF. CDR3 in DNA: TGTGCCAGCAGGATTAGGCTGGGAACTTACAATGAGCAGTTCTTC.

V gene TRBV4-2 combines with J gene TRBJ2-5, with 8 bases aligning to TRBD1. The V gene end was trimmed by 6 bases and the J gene end by 5 bases; junction bases not matched to a gene: 8. The CDR3 contains 14 residues. CDR1 and CDR2 (germline): LGHNA, YNFKEQ. In DNA form, the CDR3 reads TGTGCCAGCAGTCCGGACAGGGAAGGCGAGACCCAGTACTTC. As protein: CASSPDREGETQYF.

This clone has only a few counts. Sequence at one end of the junction differs from germline and may be a read error. This rearrangement joins TRBV6-6 to TRBJ1-5; D is unresolved. Germline lookup yields CDR1 MNHNY and CDR2 SVGAGI (reference sequence). CDR3 length: 11 residues. In DNA form, the CDR3 reads TGTGCCAGCAGTTACCTAGCAGGTATGGATTTT. As protein: CASSYLAGMDF.

This sequence joins TRBV6-1 and TRBJ2-7; 7 bases agree with TRBD2. The germline CDR1 and CDR2 sequences are MNHNS and SASEGT. The J segment lost 2 bases and the V segment lost 2 bases, leaving 6 bases of the junction unmatched. This CDR3 is 15 amino acids long. The CDR3 sequence: CASSEWGLSTYEQYF. CDR3 sequence (DNA): TGTGCCAGCAGTGAATGGGGACTATCGACCTACGAGCAGTACTTC.

The rearrangement uses TRBV25-1 and TRBJ2-1; tentative D call: TRBD1 (6 bases). The CDR3 length is 11 residues. V gave up 4 bases and J gave up 12 bases, with 10 bases separating them. CDR1 is MGHDK, CDR2 SYGVNS, per germline. CDR3 DNA: TGTGCCAGCAGTGGGATAGGGGGGCAGTTCTTC. As protein: CASSGIGGQFF.

The chain joins TRBV7-2 to TRBJ2-3; 7 bases fit TRBD2. The ends lost 6 bases at V and 4 bases at J; junction bases unmatched: 16. The CDR3 sequence is 17 residues long. Looked up from germline, CDR1 is SGHTA and CDR2 is FQGNSA. The CDR3 bases are TGTGCCAGCAGGCCCCTCGCGGGAGTTTTAGGCGCAGATACGCAGTATTTT. It yields the protein CASRPLAGVLGADTQYF.

The chain employs TRBV7-2 and TRBJ1-2, with D perhaps TRBD1 (5 bases). The CDR3 contains 16 residues. The germline CDR1 and CDR2 sequences are SGHTA and FQGNSA. V was clipped by 0 bases and J by 7 bases, with 18 bases between them. The chain's CDR3 is CASSLATSGTWGGYTF. CDR3 in DNA: TGTGCCAGCAGCTTAGCAACTTCTGGGACCTGGGGTGGCTACACCTTC.

This chain links TRBV19 with TRBJ1-3; TRBD1 agrees at 7 bases. The J segment lost 0 bases and the V segment lost 2 bases, leaving 13 bases of the junction unmatched. Germline V gene lookup returns CDR1 LNHDA and CDR2 SQIVND (reference sequence). CDR3 size: 19 residues. DNA for the CDR3: TGTGCCAGTAGTATATTGGGACAGACAACGGGGGGCTCTGGAAACACCATATATTTT. It codes for CASSILGQTTGGSGNTIYF.

The rearrangement joins TRBV7-2 to TRBJ1-6; D unclear. Trimming shortened V by 3 bases and J by 8 bases, and 11 bases separated the two germline ends. Germline CDR1 is SGHTA and CDR2 is FQGNSA. The CDR3 covers 14 residues. In DNA form, the CDR3 reads TGTGCCAGCAGCTTTAGCCTGAGGGATTCACCCCTCCACTTT. This encodes CASSFSLRDSPLHF. The full variable domain, rest sourced from reference TRBV7-2 and TRBJ1-6, is GAGVSQSPSNKVTEKGKDVELRCDPISGHTALYWYRQSLGQGLEFLIYFQGNSAPDKSGLPSDRFSAERTGGSVSTLTIQRTQQEDSAVYLCASSFSLRDSPLHFGNGTRLTVT.

The V gene is TRBV10-3, the J gene TRBJ1-5; D is unclear. This CDR3 has 15 amino acids. V lost 2 bases to trimming and J lost 5 bases, with 13 bases between them. Germline values: CDR1 ENHRY, CDR2 SYGVKD. CDR3 nucleotides: TGTGCCATCAGTGAGGATGGAGCTCGGTATCAGCCCCAGCATTTT. Its protein is CAISEDGARYQPQHF.